This is a list of T cell receptor beta chains from one sample in a study of vaccination effects on CD4 cells after COVID-19. The repertoire was sequenced with immunoSEQ multiplex PCR; TCRdb's copy has only in-frame clones and lacks some. The repertoire holds around 40,000 clones, about 70% seen once, with 4.2% in the top ten. These receptors have no known antigen. The starting material was CD4+ T cells from PBMCs cultured without peptide, obtained before COVID-19 vaccination. The receptor set was obtained from a human donor who received a COVID-19 vaccine. CDR3s include the opening cysteine and the closing phenylalanine or tryptophan. D genes are given only for firm matches. The listing skips clone size in some rows; elsewhere it reads once, few, many or a size class.

clone size: -
D gene: -
V gene: TRBV27
J gene: TRBJ1-1
CDR3 DNA: TGTGCCAGCAGTTTATTTGGACGGATGAACACTGAAGCTTTCTTT
CDR3 protein: CASSLFGRMNTEAFF

clone size: -
D gene: TRBD1
V gene: TRBV6-5
J gene: TRBJ1-1
CDR3 DNA: TGTGCCAGCAGGAGATCTTCCGGGACAGGGGAAGCTTTCTTT
CDR3 protein: CASRRSSGTGEAFF

clone size: -
D gene: -
V gene: TRBV4-1
J gene: TRBJ2-1
CDR3 DNA: TGCGCCAGCAGCCCCATACAGGGAAGGGACAATGAGCAGTTCTTC
CDR3 protein: CASSPIQGRDNEQFF

clone size: -
D gene: -
V gene: TRBV27
J gene: TRBJ2-5
CDR3 DNA: TGTGCCAGCAGTTCGGGGATGGGGACGGGAGAGACCCAGTACTTC
CDR3 protein: CASSSGMGTGETQYF

clone size: -
D gene: TRBD1
V gene: TRBV11-1
J gene: TRBJ1-1
CDR3 DNA: TGTGCCAGCAGCGCCCAGACAGGGAACCCTGAAGCTTTCTTT
CDR3 protein: CASSAQTGNPEAFF

clone size: -
D gene: -
V gene: TRBV18
J gene: TRBJ1-3
CDR3 DNA: TGTGCCAGCCGCGACATGCCGGGGGGAAACACCATATATTTT
CDR3 protein: CASRDMPGGNTIYF

clone size: few
D gene: TRBD1
V gene: TRBV5-4
J gene: TRBJ2-7
CDR3 DNA: TGTGCCAGCAGCTGGGACAGCAACGAGCAGTACTTC
CDR3 protein: CASSWDSNEQYF

clone size: -
D gene: TRBD2
V gene: TRBV18
J gene: TRBJ2-3
CDR3 DNA: TGTGCCAGCTCACCAGGACTAGCGGGGACTAGCACAGATACGCAGTATTTT
CDR3 protein: CASSPGLAGTSTDTQYF

clone size: -
D gene: -
V gene: TRBV28
J gene: TRBJ2-5
CDR3 DNA: TGTGCCAGCAGTTTGAGGAGAACCCAGTACTTC
CDR3 protein: CASSLRRTQYF

clone size: -
D gene: -
V gene: TRBV25-1
J gene: TRBJ2-2
CDR3 DNA: TGTGCCAGCAGTGACAATTTTAGGGGGGGGAACACCGGGGAGCTGTTTTTT
CDR3 protein: CASSDNFRGGNTGELFF

clone size: -
D gene: -
V gene: TRBV5-1
J gene: TRBJ1-6
CDR3 DNA: TGCGCCAGCAGTAGGGACTTCGGTAATTCACCCCTCCACTTT
CDR3 protein: CASSRDFGNSPLHF

clone size: -
D gene: -
V gene: TRBV3-1/TRBV3-2
J gene: TRBJ1-4
CDR3 DNA: TGTGCCAGCAGCCTATCCATACAGGTTAGGTATGAAAAACTGTTTTTT
CDR3 protein: CASSLSIQVRYEKLFF

clone size: -
D gene: TRBD2
V gene: TRBV6-5
J gene: TRBJ2-3
CDR3 DNA: TGTGCCAGCAGTTCCAGAGAGCGGGACACAGATACGCAGTATTTT
CDR3 protein: CASSSRERDTDTQYF

clone size: -
D gene: -
V gene: TRBV5-6
J gene: TRBJ2-2
CDR3 DNA: TGTGCCAGCAGCTTGGGACAGGTGTACACCGGGGAGCTGTTTTTT
CDR3 protein: CASSLGQVYTGELFF

clone size: -
D gene: -
V gene: TRBV12-3/TRBV12-4
J gene: TRBJ2-7
CDR3 DNA: TGTGCCAGCGGCATAGCCTACGAGCAGTACTTC
CDR3 protein: CASGIAYEQYF

clone size: -
D gene: -
V gene: TRBV5-1
J gene: TRBJ2-2
CDR3 DNA: TGCGCCAGCAGCCTGGACCGAGGCGGCGGGGAGCTGTTTTTT
CDR3 protein: CASSLDRGGGELFF

clone size: -
D gene: -
V gene: TRBV27
J gene: TRBJ2-5
CDR3 DNA: TGTGCCTCAGGGAGGCGGGAGACCCAGTACTTC
CDR3 protein: CASGRRETQYF

clone size: few
D gene: TRBD1
V gene: TRBV19
J gene: TRBJ1-2
CDR3 DNA: TGTGCCAGTAGACCGGGACAGGGATTCTATGGCTACACCTTC
CDR3 protein: CASRPGQGFYGYTF

clone size: -
D gene: -
V gene: TRBV27
J gene: TRBJ1-2
CDR3 DNA: TGTGCCAGCGGGGGCACAACCTATGGCTACACCTTC
CDR3 protein: CASGGTTYGYTF

clone size: -
D gene: -
V gene: TRBV6-5
J gene: TRBJ2-7
CDR3 DNA: TGTGCCAGCAGTTCAGCCCTTGGACAGTTCTACGAGCAGTACTTC
CDR3 protein: CASSSALGQFYEQYF

clone size: -
D gene: -
V gene: TRBV27
J gene: TRBJ1-5
CDR3 DNA: TGTGCCAGCAGGCCTACAGGGATCCGGAATCAGCCCCAGCATTTT
CDR3 protein: CASRPTGIRNQPQHF

clone size: -
D gene: -
V gene: TRBV27
J gene: TRBJ2-5
CDR3 DNA: TGTGCCAGCAGTCCAGGCAGGGCCCCATACCAAGAGACCCAGTACTTC
CDR3 protein: CASSPGRAPYQETQYF

clone size: -
D gene: -
V gene: TRBV6-5
J gene: TRBJ2-5
CDR3 DNA: TGTGCCAGCAGGGAGGCCCAACAAGAGACCCAGTACTTC
CDR3 protein: CASREAQQETQYF

clone size: -
D gene: TRBD1
V gene: TRBV4-1
J gene: TRBJ2-2
CDR3 DNA: TGCGCCAGCAGCCCGGGGACAGCAAACACCGGGGAGCTGTTTTTT
CDR3 protein: CASSPGTANTGELFF

clone size: once
D gene: TRBD2
V gene: TRBV3-1/TRBV3-2
J gene: TRBJ2-7
CDR3 DNA: TGTGCCAGCAGCCATAGACTAGCGGGAGACTACGAGCAGTACTTC
CDR3 protein: CASSHRLAGDYEQYF

clone size: once
D gene: -
V gene: TRBV3-1/TRBV3-2
J gene: TRBJ2-3
CDR3 DNA: TGTGCCAGCAGCCATATTCCGGGACGCGGAACAGATACGCAGTATTTT
CDR3 protein: CASSHIPGRGTDTQYF

clone size: -
D gene: -
V gene: TRBV12-3/TRBV12-4
J gene: TRBJ2-3
CDR3 DNA: TGTGCCAGCAGTAGAGGGGATACGCAGTATTTT
CDR3 protein: CASSRGDTQYF

clone size: few
D gene: -
V gene: TRBV5-4
J gene: TRBJ1-3
CDR3 DNA: TGTGCCAGCAGCTTGCGTAGGGACCCATCTGGAAACACCATATATTTT
CDR3 protein: CASSLRRDPSGNTIYF

clone size: once
D gene: -
V gene: TRBV19
J gene: TRBJ1-3
CDR3 DNA: TGTGCCAGTAGTTCGGTGAGCTCTGGAAACACCATATATTTT
CDR3 protein: CASSSVSSGNTIYF

clone size: few
D gene: TRBD1
V gene: TRBV5-6
J gene: TRBJ1-2
CDR3 DNA: TGTGCCAGCAGCTTACCCGGGACAGGGGGTATTTATGGCTACACCTTC
CDR3 protein: CASSLPGTGGIYGYTF

clone size: -
D gene: -
V gene: TRBV3-1/TRBV3-2
J gene: TRBJ2-2
CDR3 DNA: TGTGCCAGCAGCCAAGCACGCTCCGGGACATCCTCCACCGGGGAGCTGTTTTTT
CDR3 protein: CASSQARSGTSSTGELFF

clone size: few
D gene: TRBD1
V gene: TRBV9
J gene: TRBJ2-1
CDR3 DNA: TGTGCCAGCAGCCACCGGGACAGGGGGGGAGTAGCGGTCAATGAGCAGTTCTTC
CDR3 protein: CASSHRDRGGVAVNEQFF

clone size: -
D gene: TRBD2
V gene: TRBV2
J gene: TRBJ2-5
CDR3 DNA: TGTGCCAGCAGTGATTTGCGGGGAGGGCGAGAGACCCAGTACTTC
CDR3 protein: CASSDLRGGRETQYF

clone size: -
D gene: -
V gene: TRBV12-3/TRBV12-4
J gene: TRBJ1-3
CDR3 DNA: TGTGCCAGCAGCCCCCGGGGAAACACCATATATTTT
CDR3 protein: CASSPRGNTIYF

clone size: -
D gene: -
V gene: TRBV12-3/TRBV12-4
J gene: TRBJ1-2
CDR3 DNA: TGTGCCAGCAGTTTAGCAGGGCCATATGGCTACACCTTC
CDR3 protein: CASSLAGPYGYTF

clone size: once
D gene: -
V gene: TRBV19
J gene: TRBJ1-5
CDR3 DNA: TGTGCCAGTGCAGACGTGGGGGGCTTTCATCAGCCCCAGCATTTT
CDR3 protein: CASADVGGFHQPQHF

clone size: -
D gene: -
V gene: TRBV30
J gene: TRBJ1-1
CDR3 DNA: TGTGCCTGGAGTCAGTTGAACACTGAAGCTTTCTTT
CDR3 protein: CAWSQLNTEAFF

clone size: once
D gene: -
V gene: TRBV11-2
J gene: TRBJ1-3
CDR3 DNA: TGTGCCAGCAGCATTAGACGTTTCTCTGGAAACACCATATATTTT
CDR3 protein: CASSIRRFSGNTIYF

clone size: -
D gene: -
V gene: TRBV4-1
J gene: TRBJ1-5
CDR3 DNA: TGCGCCAGCAGCCAAGATTGGGGGCGCCATCAGCCCCAGCATTTT
CDR3 protein: CASSQDWGRHQPQHF

clone size: -
D gene: TRBD1
V gene: TRBV28
J gene: TRBJ1-1
CDR3 DNA: TGTGCCAGCAGTTTATCGGGACAGGGTTACACTGAAGCTTTCTTT
CDR3 protein: CASSLSGQGYTEAFF

clone size: -
D gene: -
V gene: TRBV11-2
J gene: TRBJ2-4
CDR3 DNA: TGTGCCAGCAGCTTATCCCTTGACATCCCGGGGTACTTC
CDR3 protein: CASSLSLDIPGYF

clone size: -
D gene: TRBD2
V gene: TRBV5-5
J gene: TRBJ2-3
CDR3 DNA: TGTGCCAGCAGCTCACTAGCGGGAGGGACAGATACGCAGTATTTT
CDR3 protein: CASSSLAGGTDTQYF

clone size: -
D gene: -
V gene: TRBV19
J gene: TRBJ1-2
CDR3 DNA: TGTGCCAGTAGTATAGAGGGGCTTGGCTATGGCTACACCTTC
CDR3 protein: CASSIEGLGYGYTF

clone size: -
D gene: -
V gene: TRBV7-9
J gene: TRBJ1-5
CDR3 DNA: TGTGCCAGCAGCTCCGCCGGGTCAGGGTATCAGCCCCAGCATTTT
CDR3 protein: CASSSAGSGYQPQHF

clone size: -
D gene: -
V gene: TRBV5-1
J gene: TRBJ2-7
CDR3 DNA: TGCGCCAGCAGCTTGAGGGCAGGGGCTGGGTACGAGCAGTACTTC
CDR3 protein: CASSLRAGAGYEQYF

clone size: -
D gene: TRBD2
V gene: TRBV9
J gene: TRBJ2-1
CDR3 DNA: TGTGCCAGCAGCGTAGGGGGGGGGAACAATGAGCAGTTCTTC
CDR3 protein: CASSVGGGNNEQFF

clone size: -
D gene: TRBD2
V gene: TRBV30
J gene: TRBJ2-3
CDR3 DNA: TGTGCCTGGAGTGCAGGACTAGTCGGGGCGGATACGCAGTATTTT
CDR3 protein: CAWSAGLVGADTQYF

clone size: -
D gene: -
V gene: TRBV12-3/TRBV12-4
J gene: TRBJ1-2
CDR3 DNA: TGTGCCAGCAGACGAAATTGGGACTATGGCTACACCTTC
CDR3 protein: CASRRNWDYGYTF